These T cell receptor beta chains were read from a single sample in a study of T cell changes during pregnancy in multiple sclerosis. Repertoires were generated with immunoSEQ multiplex PCR, while TCRdb's copy carries only in-frame clones and drops some. The data show about 20,000 clones, about 85% seen once. The sample in question was CD8+ T cells from peripheral blood mononuclear cells, obtained after pregnancy. The receptors stem from a female donor in good health, enrolled as a control in a pregnancy study. The CDR3 runs from the conserved cysteine through the conserved F or W. The D gene is left open where the match is weak. Size values are once, few and many counts, or a class for expanded clones, and some rows have none.

j_call: TRBJ1-4
v_call: TRBV4-1
d_call: .
clone_size: .
cdr3_aa: CASSQGLEDEKLFF
cdr3_nt: TGCGCCAGCAGCCAAGGATTGGAGGACGAAAAACTGTTTTTT

j_call: TRBJ1-2
v_call: TRBV10-3
d_call: .
clone_size: .
cdr3_aa: CAISGGETSNYGYTF
cdr3_nt: TGTGCCATCAGTGGTGGGGAGACCTCTAACTATGGCTACACCTTC

j_call: TRBJ1-1
v_call: TRBV5-5
d_call: .
clone_size: .
cdr3_aa: CASGEVEAFF
cdr3_nt: TGTGCCAGCGGTGAGGTGGAAGCTTTCTTT

j_call: TRBJ2-1
v_call: TRBV18
d_call: TRBD2
clone_size: once
cdr3_aa: CASSTVGLAGGYNEQFF
cdr3_nt: TGTGCCAGCTCCACCGTGGGACTAGCGGGGGGGTACAATGAGCAGTTCTTC

j_call: TRBJ2-1
v_call: TRBV4-3
d_call: TRBD1
clone_size: .
cdr3_aa: CASSQSGTGSYNEQFF
cdr3_nt: TGCGCCAGCAGCCAGTCCGGGACAGGCTCCTACAATGAGCAGTTCTTC

j_call: TRBJ2-7
v_call: TRBV19
d_call: .
clone_size: medium-sized
cdr3_aa: CASSSTRESSYEQYF
cdr3_nt: TGTGCCAGTAGTTCCACCCGAGAGAGCTCCTACGAGCAGTACTTC

j_call: TRBJ1-2
v_call: TRBV7-9
d_call: TRBD1
clone_size: .
cdr3_aa: CASSLGDSETMDGYTF
cdr3_nt: TGTGCCAGCAGCCTGGGGGACAGCGAGACAATGGATGGCTACACCTTC

j_call: TRBJ1-1
v_call: TRBV5-1
d_call: TRBD1
clone_size: .
cdr3_aa: CASSVSGTGMNTEAFF
cdr3_nt: TGCGCCAGCAGCGTCTCCGGGACAGGGATGAACACTGAAGCTTTCTTT

j_call: TRBJ1-5
v_call: TRBV27
d_call: TRBD1
clone_size: .
cdr3_aa: CASSPSGGPQAQHF
cdr3_nt: TGTGCCAGCAGTCCCTCAGGGGGTCCGCAGGCCCAGCATTTT

j_call: TRBJ1-4
v_call: TRBV7-8
d_call: .
clone_size: .
cdr3_aa: CASSPGTVNEKLFF
cdr3_nt: TGTGCCAGCAGCCCAGGGACTGTGAATGAAAAACTGTTTTTT

j_call: TRBJ1-1
v_call: TRBV4-1
d_call: TRBD1
clone_size: .
cdr3_aa: CASSQDDRAAFF
cdr3_nt: TGCGCCAGCAGCCAAGATGACAGGGCGGCTTTCTTT

j_call: TRBJ2-7
v_call: TRBV5-4
d_call: .
clone_size: .
cdr3_aa: CASSLAGSYEQYF
cdr3_nt: TGTGCCAGCAGCTTGGCGGGGTCCTACGAGCAGTACTTC

j_call: TRBJ2-7
v_call: TRBV10-3
d_call: TRBD2
clone_size: .
cdr3_aa: CASGGASGPYEQYF
cdr3_nt: TGTGCCTCCGGGGGGGCTAGCGGACCGTACGAGCAGTACTTC

j_call: TRBJ2-3
v_call: TRBV10-1
d_call: .
clone_size: once
cdr3_aa: CASSSEAPEADTQYF
cdr3_nt: TGCGCCAGCAGTTCGGAGGCGCCCGAGGCCGATACGCAGTATTTT

j_call: TRBJ2-2
v_call: TRBV9
d_call: .
clone_size: once
cdr3_aa: CASSVGGGSTGELFF
cdr3_nt: TGTGCCAGCAGCGTAGGTGGCGGGTCCACCGGGGAGCTGTTTTTT

j_call: TRBJ2-1
v_call: TRBV30
d_call: .
clone_size: .
cdr3_aa: CAWSGQGNEQFF
cdr3_nt: TGTGCCTGGAGTGGTCAGGGAAATGAGCAGTTCTTC

j_call: TRBJ2-7
v_call: TRBV10-1
d_call: .
clone_size: .
cdr3_aa: CASSEDRRYEQYF
cdr3_nt: TGCGCCAGCAGTGAGGACAGGCGGTACGAGCAGTACTTC

j_call: TRBJ1-2
v_call: TRBV9
d_call: TRBD1
clone_size: .
cdr3_aa: CASSAGQGSYGYTF
cdr3_nt: TGTGCCAGCAGCGCCGGACAGGGTAGCTATGGCTACACCTTC

j_call: TRBJ2-1
v_call: TRBV11-3
d_call: .
clone_size: many
cdr3_aa: CASSYTENEQFF
cdr3_nt: TGTGCCAGCAGCTACACAGAAAATGAGCAGTTCTTC

j_call: TRBJ2-1
v_call: TRBV7-6
d_call: TRBD2
clone_size: .
cdr3_aa: CASSLSGLTYNEQFF
cdr3_nt: TGTGCCAGCAGCTTATCGGGACTAACCTACAATGAGCAGTTCTTC

j_call: TRBJ2-1
v_call: TRBV9
d_call: .
clone_size: .
cdr3_aa: CASRAGGSTGNEQFF
cdr3_nt: TGTGCCAGCAGGGCGGGCGGGTCAACGGGGAATGAGCAGTTCTTC

j_call: TRBJ2-4
v_call: TRBV1
d_call: .
clone_size: .
cdr3_aa: CTSSQGGIAGGPGVKNIQYF
cdr3_nt: TGCACCAGCAGCCAAGGCGGAATAGCGGGGGGGCCAGGAGTGAAAAACATTCAGTACTTC

j_call: TRBJ2-1
v_call: TRBV19
d_call: TRBD1
clone_size: .
cdr3_aa: CASSRGTGAGDEQFF
cdr3_nt: TGTGCCAGCTCCCGGGGGACAGGGGCCGGGGATGAGCAGTTCTTC

j_call: TRBJ2-1
v_call: TRBV5-6
d_call: TRBD2
clone_size: .
cdr3_aa: CASSLSLAGGNEQFF
cdr3_nt: TGTGCCAGCAGCTTATCACTAGCGGGGGGTAATGAGCAGTTCTTC

j_call: TRBJ2-7
v_call: TRBV14
d_call: TRBD2
clone_size: .
cdr3_aa: CASSQGLAGNYEQYF
cdr3_nt: TGTGCCAGCAGCCAAGGACTAGCGGGCAACTACGAGCAGTACTTC

j_call: TRBJ1-1
v_call: TRBV5-1
d_call: TRBD1
clone_size: few
cdr3_aa: CASSPWDRVGTEAFF
cdr3_nt: TGCGCCAGCAGCCCCTGGGACAGGGTGGGGACTGAAGCTTTCTTT

j_call: TRBJ2-7
v_call: TRBV14
d_call: .
clone_size: .
cdr3_aa: CASSQERGLSYEQYF
cdr3_nt: TGTGCCAGCAGCCAAGAAAGGGGGTTATCCTACGAGCAGTACTTC

j_call: TRBJ2-3
v_call: TRBV5-1
d_call: TRBD1
clone_size: .
cdr3_aa: CASSPWTGGTDTQYF
cdr3_nt: TGCGCCAGCAGCCCCTGGACAGGGGGCACAGATACGCAGTATTTT

j_call: TRBJ2-7
v_call: TRBV21-1
d_call: .
clone_size: .
cdr3_aa: CASSPTSGSSYEQYF
cdr3_nt: TGTGCCAGCAGCCCAACTAGCGGGAGCTCCTACGAGCAGTACTTC

j_call: TRBJ1-1
v_call: TRBV7-2
d_call: .
clone_size: .
cdr3_aa: CASSVRDREGTEAFF
cdr3_nt: TGTGCCAGCAGCGTCCGGGATCGGGAGGGGACTGAAGCTTTCTTT